This T cell receptor beta chain was observed in a study of shared clonotypes between healthy human individuals. General observations from the study: Clonotype sharing across four donors was observed for around 5% of naive CD4 clonotypes.

The assay was carried out at the deep level. Template for every sorted-subset replicate PCR totaled about 200 ng DNA, roughly 30,000 T cell genomes. TCRdb's copy holds only in-frame clones and misses some; the assay was immunoSEQ multiplex PCR. The sample contains around 2.1 million clones, roughly 95% of which appear only once. Points on this clone: The antigen remains undetermined. Other DNA sequences within the sample encode an identical CDR3.

V gave up 0 bases and J gave up 2 bases; unmatched junction bases: 2. The CDR3 runs 15 residues. Germline V gives CDR1 SGHNT, CDR2 YYREEE (reference sequence). The CD4+ fraction was divided into a CD45RA+ naive subset and a CD45RA-negative memory subset. Specimen: naive CD4+ T cells sorted from blood. Stated subset: CD45RA+ positively selected. This receptor was taken from a man aged 18 to 30 in good health. The chain has TRBV5-4 and TRBJ2-7, with TRBD2 matching 10 bases. The CDR3 protein is CASSLGLAGTYEQYF. DNA of the CDR3: TGTGCCAGCAGCTTGGGACTAGCGGGCACCTACGAGCAGTACTTC.